The clone carrying this TCR beta chain was picked up many times. Its antigen is undetermined. This sample is part of a study of CD8 T cells in ankylosing spondylitis. Notes on the study in general: A motif of 7 or 8 highly homologous TCR beta variants was seen as apparently characteristic of ankylosing spondylitis blood.

TCRdb itself ran the 5' RACE reads through MiXCR, one entry per CDR3 protein. This sample has under 450,000 distinct CDR3 sequences, with roughly a sixth found just once. V was trimmed by 0 bases and J by 0 bases, leaving 7 bases between them. Per germline, CDR1 SGHRS and CDR2 YFSETQ. CDR3 length equals 15 residues. This clonotype was sampled from a male donor with ankylosing spondylitis. Sequenced: blood, either unsorted or a sorted T cell fraction (not recorded which). The V gene is TRBV5-1, the J gene TRBJ1-5; D remains unclear. The chain's CDR3 is CASSLGQNSNQPQHF. DNA of the CDR3: TGCGCCAGCAGCTTGGGGCAAAATAGCAATCAGCCCCAGCATTTT.